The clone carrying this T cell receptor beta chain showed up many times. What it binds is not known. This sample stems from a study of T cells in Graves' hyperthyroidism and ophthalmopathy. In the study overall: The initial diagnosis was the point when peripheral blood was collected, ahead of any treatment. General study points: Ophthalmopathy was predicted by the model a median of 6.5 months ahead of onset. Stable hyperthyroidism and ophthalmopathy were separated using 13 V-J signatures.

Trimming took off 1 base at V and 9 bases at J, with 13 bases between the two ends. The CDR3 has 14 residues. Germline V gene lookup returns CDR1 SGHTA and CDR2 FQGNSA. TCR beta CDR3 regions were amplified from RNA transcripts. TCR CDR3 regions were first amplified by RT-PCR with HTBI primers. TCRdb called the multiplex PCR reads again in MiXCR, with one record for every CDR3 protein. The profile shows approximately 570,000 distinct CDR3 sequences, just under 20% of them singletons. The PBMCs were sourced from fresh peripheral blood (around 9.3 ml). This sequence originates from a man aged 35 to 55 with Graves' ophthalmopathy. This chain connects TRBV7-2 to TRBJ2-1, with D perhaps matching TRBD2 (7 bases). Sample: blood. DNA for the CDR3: TGTGCCAGCAGCTTAGTATGGGGGGGCCGTGAGCAGTTCTTC. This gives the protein CASSLVWGGREQFF.